This TCR beta chain was identified in a study of cytomegalovirus exposure and HLA in healthy donors. PCR amplification relied on 60 Vbeta primers (plus 13 Jbeta primers). Sequencing was performed with immunoSEQ multiplex PCR; in TCRdb, only in-frame clones are kept and a portion is missing. The table records some 200,000 clones, just over 75% of them present only once. About this clone itself: Its antigen is not identified.

Whole-study results and caveats: Judged likely to be a sequencing artifact was a cluster of highly shared sequence variants.

The sample was PBMCs. The source of this sequence is a woman aged 55-70 years in good health and CMV-seropositive.

The CDR3 DNA is TGTGCCAGCAGCTGGGGGCGCAGTCAGCCCCAGCATTTT. Encoded protein: CASSWGRSQPQHF. The chain combines TRBV7-9 with TRBJ1-5; D perhaps matches TRBD1 (6 bases). Trimming removed 4 bases from V and 6 bases from J, with 10 bases in between. Germline CDR1 reads SEHNR; CDR2 reads FQNEAQ (reference sequence). The CDR3 loop spans 13 amino acids.